This T cell receptor beta chain came from a study of T cell repertoires in cytomegalovirus infection. Study overall: Public TCR beta signatures indicated both CMV infection and matching HLA type.

This clonotype was observed at least ten times. Its target is not known. Trimming removed 5 bases from V and 1 base from J, with 9 bases in between. In germline, CDR1 is SGHTA, CDR2 FQGNSA. The CDR3 is made up of 14 amino acids. In TCRdb, the reads were re-called with MiXCR into one record per CDR3 protein. This table has 350,000 to 400,000 distinct CDR3 sequences, just under 35% appearing once. The chain is built from TRBV7-2 and TRBJ1-3; D call uncertain. Sequenced material: cultured PBMCs, taken from culture after CMV antigen stimulation. This TCR was recovered from a human donor in good health (CMV status not recorded). Some clones in this sample may be carry-over from other donors' samples. DNA of the CDR3: TGTGCCAGCAGCCCCGAACCATCTGGAAACACCATATATTTT. This translates into CASSPEPSGNTIYF. Filled out from reference TRBV7-2 and TRBJ1-3, the complete variable domain reads GAGVSQSPSNKVTEKGKDVELRCDPISGHTALYWYRQSLGQGLEFLIYFQGNSAPDKSGLPSDRFSAERTGGSVSTLTIQRTQQEDSAVYLCASSPEPSGNTIYFGEGSWLTVV.